This TCR beta chain stems from a study of T cell responses to AZD1222 COVID-19 vaccine. Study-level information: Second-dose recipients at about 4 or about 12 weeks were treated as one pooled group.

Libraries were prepared by immunoSEQ multiplex PCR; TCRdb keeps only in-frame clonotypes and omits some of them. The sample contains fewer than 150,000 clones, over 90% of which appear only once. Note on this clone: The antigen remains unidentified.

The study's findings and limits: Donors were chiefly white British, with a greater number of females, and clonal diversity was perhaps underestimated. No repertoire was sampled before or during the peak T cell response, only after it. Recipients of two AZD1222 doses showed rising Spike-specific TCR breadth and depth.

V was shortened by 0 bases and J by 2 bases, with 17 bases between the two germline ends. Germline V gene sequence: CDR1 SGHDN, CDR2 FVKESK. CDR3 length equals 18 residues. The source was peripheral blood, collected on day 0 of AZD1222 vaccination. The genes are TRBV14 and TRBJ2-1; tentatively, D is TRBD2 (7 bases). The clonotype was recovered from an adult in good health. The CDR3 region has the DNA TGTGCCAGCAGCCAAGAGGGTTGGCGCGGGGGCCCCTACAATGAGCAGTTCTTC. Residues: CASSQEGWRGGPYNEQFF.